This TCR beta chain is drawn from a study of cytomegalovirus exposure and HLA in healthy donors. Germline V CDR1 and CDR2: LNHNV, YYDKDF (reference sequence). V shed 5 bases and J 4 bases; nucleotides not matched to a gene: 10. The CDR3 runs 15 residues. As for this clone: The antigen is not known.

Measured with immunoSEQ multiplex PCR; TCRdb has only the in-frame clones, and not every one. The table has about 190,000 clones, about four fifths seen once. Whole-study results and caveats: As was reported, the classifier diagnosed cytomegalovirus status with high specificity and sensitivity. Most sequenced TCRs were rare (though some public TCRs occurred in many donors). In the 95 to 150 validation repertoires, about 95% of cluster scores exceeded 0, per a later analysis.

Sample: PBMCs. J is TRBJ1-2 and V is TRBV15; 7 positions agree with TRBD1. This sequence originates from a young woman in good health and CMV-seropositive. CDR3 sequence: CATSGISGTVYGYTF. The CDR3 DNA is TGTGCCACCAGCGGAATTTCCGGGACAGTCTATGGCTACACCTTC.